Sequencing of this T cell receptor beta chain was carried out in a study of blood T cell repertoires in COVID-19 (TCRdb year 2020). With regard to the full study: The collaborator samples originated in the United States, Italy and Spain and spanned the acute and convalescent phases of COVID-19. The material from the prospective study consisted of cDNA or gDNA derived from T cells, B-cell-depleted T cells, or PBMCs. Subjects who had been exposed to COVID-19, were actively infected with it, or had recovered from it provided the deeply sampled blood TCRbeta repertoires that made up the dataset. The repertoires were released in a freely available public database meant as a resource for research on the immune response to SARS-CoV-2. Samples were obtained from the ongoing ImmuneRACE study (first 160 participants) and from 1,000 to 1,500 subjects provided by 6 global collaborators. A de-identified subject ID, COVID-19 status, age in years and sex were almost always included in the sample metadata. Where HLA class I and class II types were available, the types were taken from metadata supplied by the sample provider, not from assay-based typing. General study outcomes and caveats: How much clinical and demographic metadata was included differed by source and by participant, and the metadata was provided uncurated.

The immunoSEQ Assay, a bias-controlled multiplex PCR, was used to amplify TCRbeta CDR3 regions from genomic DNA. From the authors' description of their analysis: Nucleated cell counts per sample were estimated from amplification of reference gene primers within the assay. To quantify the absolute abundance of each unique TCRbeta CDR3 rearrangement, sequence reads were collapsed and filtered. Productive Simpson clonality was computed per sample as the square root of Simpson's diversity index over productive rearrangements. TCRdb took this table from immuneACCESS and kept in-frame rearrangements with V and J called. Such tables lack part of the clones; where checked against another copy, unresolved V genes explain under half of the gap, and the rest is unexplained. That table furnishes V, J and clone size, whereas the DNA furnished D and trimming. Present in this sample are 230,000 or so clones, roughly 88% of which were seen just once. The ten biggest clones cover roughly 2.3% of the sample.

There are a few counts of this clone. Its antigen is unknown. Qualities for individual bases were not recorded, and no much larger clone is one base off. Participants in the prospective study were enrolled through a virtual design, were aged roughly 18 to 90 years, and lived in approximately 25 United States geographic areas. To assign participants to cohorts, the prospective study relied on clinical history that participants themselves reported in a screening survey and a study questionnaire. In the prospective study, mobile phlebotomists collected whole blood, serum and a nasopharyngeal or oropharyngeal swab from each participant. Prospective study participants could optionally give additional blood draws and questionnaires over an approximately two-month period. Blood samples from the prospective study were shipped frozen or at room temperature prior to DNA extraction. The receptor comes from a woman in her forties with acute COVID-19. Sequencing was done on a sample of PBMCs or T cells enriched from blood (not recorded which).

The DNA sequence follows: TGCGCCAGCAGCTCTTCCGGGACAGGGGGCTGGAACACTGAAGCTTTCTTT. It translates to CASSSSGTGGWNTEAFF. The chain couples TRBV5-1 to TRBJ1-1; the junction holds 12 bases that match TRBD1. Measured from the cysteine to the phenylalanine, the CDR3 is 17 residues long. Of the read, only the CDR3 DNA is kept; its 51 bases are in frame from base 1. After removal of 3 bases from V and 1 base from J, the junction retains 7 bases not matched to a gene. CDR1 and CDR2 are read off the germline V gene as SGHRS and YFSETQ.